The 18 T cell receptor beta chains below were found in one sample sequenced in a study of control samples from healthy donors and cancer patients. Sequencing was performed with immunoSEQ multiplex PCR; in TCRdb, only in-frame clones are kept and a portion is missing. The table includes about 160,000 clones, approximately 96% detected once. The sequencing sample was made of blood. All receptors derive from a woman between 35 and 50 years old in good health.

This chain links TRBV19 with TRBJ1-6, with 7 positions matching TRBD1. CDR3 length equals 16 residues. With 5 bases clipped from V and 4 bases from J, the junction kept 8 bases outside the gene matches. In germline, CDR1 is LNHDA, CDR2 SQIVND (reference sequence). The CDR3 bases are TGTGCCAGTAGTCCAAGTTCGGGACAGTATAATTCACCCCTCCACTTT. Translated: CASSPSSGQYNSPLHF.

This chain uses TRBV11-1 with TRBJ1-1; D is unresolved. Trimming took off 6 bases at V and 1 base at J, with 3 bases between the two ends. Germline assignment: CDR1 SGHAT and CDR2 FQDESV (reference sequence). This CDR3 has 11 residues. The CDR3 DNA reads as TGTGCCAGCAGGGGGAACACTGAAGCTTTCTTT. It yields the protein CASRGNTEAFF.

The V gene is TRBV27, the J gene TRBJ2-3; tentatively, D is TRBD1 (5 bases). The CDR3 has 15 amino acids. Germline V gene lookup returns CDR1 MNHEY and CDR2 SMNVEV (reference sequence). With 0 bases removed from V and 4 bases from J, the gap between germline ends came to 11 bases. This CDR3 reads CASSLSGWGPDTQYF. DNA for the CDR3: TGTGCCAGCAGTTTATCAGGGTGGGGCCCAGATACGCAGTATTTT.

This sequence joins TRBV7-3 and TRBJ2-1; D is possibly TRBD2 (7 bases). Germline assignment: CDR1 SGHTA and CDR2 FQGTGA. The CDR3 loop spans 17 amino acids. The V end was cut by 1 base, the J end by 8 bases, with 21 bases between. The CDR3 DNA sequence: TGTGCCAGCAGCTTAATGCGGGGGACAAATGGGGCCCATGAGCAGTTCTTC. Translating it yields CASSLMRGTNGAHEQFF.

The chain has TRBV4-1 and TRBJ2-2; TRBD2 agrees at 13 bases. The V gene end was trimmed by 5 bases and the J gene end by 7 bases; junction bases not matched to a gene: 10. Germline CDR1 reads MGHRA; CDR2 reads YSYEKL. The CDR3 is made up of 17 amino acids. The CDR3 sequence is CASSVRLAGGVNGELFF. DNA of the CDR3: TGCGCCAGCAGCGTACGACTAGCGGGAGGAGTAAACGGGGAGCTGTTTTTT.

The chain joins TRBV27 to TRBJ1-2; the D is unclear. This CDR3 is built from 14 residues. V lost 2 bases, J lost 4 bases, and 11 bases lay in between. CDR1 is MNHEY and CDR2 is SMNVEV in the germline V gene (reference sequence). The CDR3 DNA is TGTGCCAGCAGTTTAGGAGCAGCCCGCTATGGCTACACCTTC. It is translated as CASSLGAARYGYTF.

The V gene is TRBV4-2, the J gene TRBJ2-7; 8 bases fit TRBD1. V shed 4 bases, J shed 7 bases, and the junction held 15 bases outside the gene matches. The CDR3 totals 16 residues. CDR1 is LGHNA and CDR2 is YNFKEQ in the germline V gene. CDR3 DNA sequence: TGTGCCAGCAGCCGCCGCCTGGCAGGGGGCGCGGAGGAGCAGTACTTC. Its protein product is CASSRRLAGGAEEQYF.

The gene calls are TRBV5-1 and TRBJ2-5; D gene ambiguous. The CDR3 length is 14 residues. Germline CDR1 reads SGHRS; CDR2 reads YFSETQ. Trimming pared 0 bases from V and 3 bases from J, leaving 9 bases between. CDR3 sequence reads: CASSLASREETQYF. The CDR3 DNA follows: TGCGCCAGCAGCTTGGCCAGTAGAGAAGAGACCCAGTACTTC.

The chain employs TRBV30 and TRBJ2-5, with no clear D. The CDR3 is 13 residues long. Looked up from germline, CDR1 is GTSNPN and CDR2 is SVGIG (reference sequence). Trimming took 5 bases from V and 9 from J, leaving 19 bases between them. CDR3 in amino acids: CAWARITPSAQYF. In nucleotides, the CDR3 is TGTGCCTGGGCCCGGATCACCCCGTCGGCCCAGTACTTC.

The chain uses TRBV20-1 and TRBJ1-4; D unclear. V lost 3 bases, J lost 8 bases, and 13 bases lay in between. The CDR3 runs to 13 residues. Germline CDR1 is DFQATT and CDR2 is SNEGSKA (reference sequence). Written as DNA, the CDR3 is TGCAGTGCTAGTCGGTCAGTCGGAGAAAAACTGTTTTTT. Protein: CSASRSVGEKLFF.

The V and J genes are TRBV30 and TRBJ2-5; D call uncertain. CDR3 length: 13 amino acids. Germline assignment: CDR1 GTSNPN and CDR2 SVGIG (reference sequence). V was pared by 4 bases and J by 1 base, with 10 bases between. In DNA, the CDR3 is TGTGCCTGGAAGTTGCTGGCCCAAGAGACCCAGTACTTC. Amino acids: CAWKLLAQETQYF.

The rearrangement joins TRBV5-1 to TRBJ1-6; 9 nucleotides align to TRBD1. The germline gives CDR1 SGHRS, CDR2 YFSETQ. This CDR3 region has 16 residues. Losses at the gene ends were 0 bases for V and 7 bases for J; bases not matched to a gene: 5. The CDR3 sequence: CASSLGLDRGNSPLHF. CDR3 in DNA: TGCGCCAGCAGCTTGGGCCTAGACAGGGGGAATTCACCCCTCCACTTT. The whole variable domain, filled in from reference TRBV5-1 and TRBJ1-6, reads KAGVTQTPRYLIKTRGQQVTLSCSPISGHRSVSWYQQTPGQGLQFLFEYFSETQRNKGNFPGRFSGRQFSNSRSEMNVSTLELGDSALYLCASSLGLDRGNSPLHFGNGTRLTVT.

The chain couples TRBV4-1 to TRBJ2-2; D perhaps matches TRBD2 (6 bases). The CDR3 loop spans 14 amino acids. V gave up 6 bases and J gave up 0 bases, with 8 bases separating them. CDR1 and CDR2 (germline): MGHRA, YSYEKL. The CDR3 here is CASRGRTNTGELFF. CDR3 in DNA: TGCGCCAGCAGAGGGAGGACGAACACCGGGGAGCTGTTTTTT.

The chain is built from TRBV6-5 and TRBJ1-4; D gene uncertain. In germline, CDR1 is MNHEY, CDR2 SVGAGI. This CDR3 is 15 amino acids long. V dropped 6 bases and J dropped 0 bases, with 11 bases sitting between them. Here the CDR3 reads CASRLAPATNEKLFF. The CDR3 bases are TGTGCCAGCAGACTCGCACCGGCAACTAATGAAAAACTGTTTTTT.

This chain joins TRBV7-2 and TRBJ2-5, with 7 bases matching TRBD2. The V and J ends lost 8 bases and 1 base, in that order; junction bases with no gene match: 7. CDR1 is SGHTA, CDR2 FQGNSA, per germline. This CDR3 is 14 amino acids long. CDR3 amino acids: CASVQAGTQETQYF. The CDR3 nucleotides are TGTGCCAGCGTTCAAGCGGGGACCCAAGAGACCCAGTACTTC.

The chain carries TRBV13 and TRBJ1-6; no clear D. The germline V gene has CDR1 PRHDT and CDR2 FYEKMQ (reference sequence). With 1 base removed from V and 7 bases from J, the gap between germline ends came to 11 bases. The CDR3 is 15 residues long. CDR3 protein: CASSLDGGGNSPLHF. DNA for the CDR3: TGTGCCAGCAGCTTAGACGGCGGCGGGAATTCACCCCTCCACTTT.

The rearrangement uses TRBV5-1 and TRBJ2-5; 7 nucleotides line up with TRBD1. Losses at the gene ends were 0 bases for V and 5 bases for J; bases not matched to a gene: 13. The CDR3 is made up of 17 amino acids. The germline CDR1 and CDR2 sequences are SGHRS and YFSETQ. The chain's CDR3 is CASSLGWTGTLGETQYF. DNA of the CDR3: TGCGCCAGCAGCTTGGGCTGGACAGGTACCTTGGGGGAGACCCAGTACTTC. The complete variable domain, with remaining parts taken from reference TRBV5-1 and TRBJ2-5, reads KAGVTQTPRYLIKTRGQQVTLSCSPISGHRSVSWYQQTPGQGLQFLFEYFSETQRNKGNFPGRFSGRQFSNSRSEMNVSTLELGDSALYLCASSLGWTGTLGETQYFGPGTRLLVL.

The rearrangement joins TRBV2 to TRBJ2-7; D may be TRBD1 (7 bases). The CDR3 runs 14 residues. Trimming removed 7 bases from V and 0 bases from J, with 13 bases in between. The germline gives CDR1 SNHLY, CDR2 FYNNEI. For the CDR3, the DNA is TGTGCCAGCACCGTGGAGGGGGCCTCCTACGAGCAGTACTTC. Protein sequence: CASTVEGASYEQYF.